The 31 T cell receptor beta chains listed next were all sequenced from one sample in a study of blood T cell repertoires in COVID-19. Produced via immunoSEQ multiplex PCR; TCRdb's table is partial and in-frame only. This repertoire shows around 460,000 clones, roughly 90% found once; its top ten account for 0.8% to 1%. The sample consisted of peripheral blood. The receptors were sampled from a man aged 18 to 29 with COVID-19, enrolled during active disease.

This chain uses TRBV9 with TRBJ2-1; 9 bases map to TRBD2. The V segment lost 3 bases and the J segment 3 bases; nucleotides outside the gene matches: 16. Germline V gene sequence: CDR1 SGDLS, CDR2 YYNGEE. CDR3 length equals 19 residues. CDR3 in amino acids: CASSAIGGDSGRSYNEQFF. CDR3 bases: TGTGCCAGCAGCGCGATAGGAGGGGATAGCGGGAGAAGCTACAATGAGCAGTTCTTC.

This clone was detected once. V gene TRBV30 combines with J gene TRBJ2-1, with TRBD1 identical over 9 bases. The J segment lost 13 bases and the V segment lost 2 bases, leaving 3 bases of the junction unmatched. The germline CDR1 and CDR2 sequences are GTSNPN and SVGIG (reference sequence). This CDR3 contains 11 residues. The CDR3 DNA follows: TGTGCCTGGAGTTGGGACAGGGAACAGTTCTTC. Protein: CAWSWDREQFF.

A word on this clone: The sample carries other DNA sequences with the same CDR3. The chain carries TRBV9 and TRBJ2-7; 9 bases line up with TRBD2. From germline, CDR1 is SGDLS and CDR2 YYNGEE. The CDR3 contains 15 residues. V lost 2 bases to trimming and J lost 2 bases; unmatched junction nucleotides: 5. CDR3 coding DNA: TGTGCCAGCAGCGTCGGCCTAGCGGGGACCTACGAGCAGTACTTC. This encodes CASSVGLAGTYEQYF.

V is TRBV24-1 and J is TRBJ2-1, with a weak D call TRBD2 (5 bases). The CDR3 extends over 16 amino acids. In germline, CDR1 is KGHDR, CDR2 SFDVKD. V was clipped by 6 bases and J by 0 bases, with 14 bases between them. CDR3 sequence (DNA): TGTGCCACCAGTTCCGGACTGGCGAGCTCCTACAATGAGCAGTTCTTC. Its translation is CATSSGLASSYNEQFF.

The chain employs TRBV19 and TRBJ2-1; 8 bases line up with TRBD1. Germline V lookup: CDR1 LNHDA, CDR2 SQIVND (reference sequence). V was pared by 5 bases and J by 3 bases, with 6 bases of the junction left unmatched. This CDR3 contains 15 residues. CDR3 coding DNA: TGTGCCAGTAGTCCCAGACAGGGGCTCTACAATGAGCAGTTCTTC. This gives the protein CASSPRQGLYNEQFF.

The V gene is TRBV4-2, the J gene TRBJ2-3; TRBD2 matches 10 bases. This CDR3 has 17 residues. Germline CDR1 is LGHNA and CDR2 is YNFKEQ. The V and J ends lost 0 bases and 5 bases, in that order; junction bases with no gene match: 8. This CDR3 is CASSQDSSGRAKDTQYF. In DNA form, the CDR3 reads TGTGCCAGCAGCCAAGATAGCAGCGGGAGGGCCAAAGATACGCAGTATTTT.

The chain joins TRBV28 to TRBJ2-2; 7 bases line up with TRBD1. The germline V gene encodes CDR1 MDHEN and CDR2 SYDVKM. The ends lost 1 base at V and 1 base at J; junction bases unmatched: 12. This CDR3 is 19 amino acids long. The CDR3 loop reads CASSLYPGTATLNTGELFF. CDR3 bases: TGTGCCAGCAGTTTATACCCTGGGACAGCCACTCTGAACACCGGGGAGCTGTTTTTT. The full variable domain, with the rest looked up from reference TRBV28 and TRBJ2-2, is DVKVTQSSRYLVKRTGEKVFLECVQDMDHENMFWYRQDPGLGLRLIYFSYDVKMKEKGDIPEGYSVSREKKERFSLILESASTNQTSMYLCASSLYPGTATLNTGELFFGEGSRLTVL.

The V gene is TRBV10-2, the J gene TRBJ1-2; 7 bases agree with TRBD1. V lost 2 bases and J lost 6; bases outside the gene matches: 3. Germline assignment: CDR1 WSHSY and CDR2 SAAADI. The CDR3 is made up of 13 amino acids. The chain's CDR3 is CASSEGQGDGYTF. The CDR3 DNA reads TGCGCCAGCAGTGAGGGGCAGGGGGATGGCTACACCTTC.

The rearrangement joins TRBV3-1 (or the pseudogene TRBV3-2) to TRBJ2-3; D is perhaps TRBD1 (5 bases). The CDR3 has 16 amino acids. V lost 2 bases to trimming and J lost 0 bases, with 12 bases between them. Per the germline V gene, CDR1 is LGHDT and CDR2 is YNNKEL (reference sequence). The CDR3 region has the DNA TGTGCCAGCAGCCAAAGGGGTACCACTAGCACAGATACGCAGTATTTT. Translating it yields CASSQRGTTSTDTQYF.

This clone was counted only a few times. The chain joins TRBV11-2 to TRBJ2-5, with TRBD2 as a possible D gene (5 bases). Germline V gene data show CDR1 as SGHAT and CDR2 as FQNNGV. Deletions cut 5 bases from V and 0 bases from J, with 10 bases between. This CDR3 comprises 14 residues. CDR3 sequence reads: CASSPRDDQETQYF. In DNA form, the CDR3 reads TGTGCCAGCAGCCCCCGGGATGACCAAGAGACCCAGTACTTC.

The chain joins TRBV29-1 to TRBJ1-1; TRBD1 is a possible D gene (6 bases). CDR1 is SQVTM, CDR2 ANQGSEA, per germline. The CDR3 consists of 15 residues. V was shortened by 1 base and J by 5 bases, with 17 bases between the two germline ends. The DNA for the CDR3 is TGCAGCGTTGAAGGGGGACGGGGCAGGGGAACTGAAGCTTTCTTT. Its translation is CSVEGGRGRGTEAFF. Filled out from reference TRBV29-1 and TRBJ1-1, the complete variable domain reads SAVISQKPSRDICQRGTSLTIQCQVDSQVTMMFWYRQQPGQSLTLIATANQGSEATYESGFVIDKFPISRPNLTFSTLTVSNMSPEDSSIYLCSVEGGRGRGTEAFFGQGTRLTVV.

V gene TRBV6-6 combines with J gene TRBJ1-5, with 7 bases that match TRBD1. V lost 5 bases to trimming and J lost 8 bases; unmatched junction nucleotides: 18. The V gene's germline CDR1 is MNHNY and CDR2 SVGAGI (reference sequence). The CDR3 covers 17 residues. The CDR3, as DNA: TGTGCCAGCAGTCAACAAACTCTCCGGGACAGCATGAAGCCCCAGCATTTT. It specifies CASSQQTLRDSMKPQHF.

V usage is TRBV9 and J usage is TRBJ2-2, with a tentative D call TRBD2 (6 bases). CDR3 length: 15 residues. CDR1 is SGDLS and CDR2 is YYNGEE in the germline V gene. The V end was cut by 1 base, the J end by 6 bases, with 13 bases between. The chain's CDR3 is CASSVLGTRPGELFF. DNA of the CDR3: TGTGCCAGCAGCGTATTAGGGACTCGACCCGGGGAGCTGTTTTTT.

This chain links TRBV3-1 (or the pseudogene TRBV3-2) with TRBJ1-6, with D unresolved. The length of the CDR3 is 13 residues. Trimming pared 4 bases from V and 10 bases from J, leaving 11 bases between. Per the germline V gene, CDR1 is LGHDT and CDR2 is YNNKEL (reference sequence). CDR3 region: CASSPRLRSPLHF. The DNA for the CDR3 is TGTGCCAGCAGCCCCAGGTTACGATCACCCCTCCACTTT.

The V call is TRBV19, the J call TRBJ1-6; the D is unclear. The CDR3 length is 16 residues. Per germline, CDR1 LNHDA and CDR2 SQIVND (reference sequence). The germline V and J ends were trimmed by 3 bases and 6 bases, with 15 bases remaining between them. The CDR3 region is CASSIGARGANSPLHF. CDR3 DNA: TGTGCCAGTAGTATCGGAGCCCGGGGTGCTAATTCACCCCTCCACTTT.

This clone has only one observation. The chain couples TRBV2 to TRBJ1-1; D is uncertain. Germline CDR1 SNHLY, CDR2 FYNNEI. This CDR3 is built from 14 residues. The V gene lost 6 bases and the J gene lost 6 bases, with 17 bases spanning the gap. The CDR3 DNA is TGTGCCAGCAGCGATAAGACGGACTTTGCTGAAGCTTTCTTT. Translating it yields CASSDKTDFAEAFF.

V gene TRBV5-1 combines with J gene TRBJ2-3; 11 bases align to TRBD2. V trimming: 4 bases; J trimming: 5 bases; junction bases outside the gene matches: 3. This CDR3 is built from 14 residues. CDR1 is SGHRS, CDR2 YFSETQ, per germline. The CDR3 loop reads CASSDTSGGDTQYF. The DNA of the CDR3 is TGCGCCAGCAGCGATACTAGCGGGGGAGATACGCAGTATTTT.

The chain couples TRBV7-8 to TRBJ1-1; 7 bases match TRBD1. The CDR3 has 14 amino acids. V shed 6 bases and J 5 bases; nucleotides not matched to a gene: 9. Germline assignment: CDR1 SGHVS and CDR2 FQNEAQ. The CDR3 DNA sequence: TGTGCCAGCAGGAACAGGGGTATGGGGACTGAAGCTTTCTTT. Translated, it gives CASRNRGMGTEAFF. Complete variable domain (other parts from reference TRBV7-8 and TRBJ1-1): GAGVSQSPRYKVAKRGQDVALRCDPISGHVSLFWYQQALGQGPEFLTYFQNEAQLDKSGLPSDRFFAERPEGSVSTLKIQRTQQEDSAVYLCASRNRGMGTEAFFGQGTRLTVV.

The rearrangement joins TRBV7-8 to TRBJ2-7; 8 bases agree with TRBD1. The CDR3 sequence is 16 residues long. V shed 6 bases and J 6 bases; nucleotides not matched to a gene: 16. Germline assignment: CDR1 SGHVS and CDR2 FQNEAQ. The CDR3 DNA follows: TGTGCCAGCAGTCTGACAGGGGATTTTTGGGCGGGCGAGCAGTACTTC. This encodes CASSLTGDFWAGEQYF.

The CDR3 bases are TGTGCCAGCGGATTGGAGAACTTAGCGACCCAGTACTTC. This translates into CASGLENLATQYF. V usage is TRBV2 and J usage is TRBJ2-5, with D unclear. Trimming shortened V by 8 bases and J by 7 bases, and 17 bases separated the two germline ends. Germline V CDR1 and CDR2: SNHLY, FYNNEI. The CDR3 sequence is 13 residues long. Full variable domain (outside the CDR3, taken from reference TRBV2 and TRBJ2-5): EPEVTQTPSHQVTQMGQEVILRCVPISNHLYFYWYRQILGQKVEFLVSFYNNEISEKSEIFDDQFSVERPDGSNFTLKIRSTKLEDSAMYFCASGLENLATQYFGPGTRLLVL.

With regard to this clone: The same CDR3 can be traced to other DNA sequences in this sample. The chain employs TRBV12-3 or TRBV12-4 and TRBJ1-1; D gene ambiguous. This CDR3 is built from 13 residues. Trimming shortened V by 3 bases and J by 1 base, and 6 bases separated the two germline ends. CDR3 nucleotide sequence: TGTGCCAGCAGTTTGGGGAGGAACACTGAAGCTTTCTTT. Translation: CASSLGRNTEAFF.

This clone has a single count. This chain uses TRBV2 with TRBJ1-1; D remains unclear. Trimming pared 6 bases from V and 1 base from J, leaving 9 bases between. This CDR3 is built from 13 residues. Germline CDR1 is SNHLY and CDR2 is FYNNEI. CDR3 in DNA: TGTGCCAGCAGGAGCGTCCCGAACACTGAAGCTTTCTTT. The encoded protein is CASRSVPNTEAFF.

The chain uses TRBV11-2 and TRBJ2-3; 14 nucleotides match TRBD2. CDR1 SGHAT and CDR2 FQNNGV come from the germline V gene. V lost 5 bases to trimming and J lost 3 bases; unmatched junction nucleotides: 7. The CDR3 is 17 amino acids. CDR3 residues: CASSPATSGGATDTQYF. In DNA form, the CDR3 reads TGTGCCAGCAGCCCCGCGACTAGCGGGGGGGCGACAGATACGCAGTATTTT. The full variable domain, rest sourced from reference TRBV11-2 and TRBJ2-3, is EAGVAQSPRYKIIEKRQSVAFWCNPISGHATLYWYQQILGQGPKLLIQFQNNGVVDDSQLPKDRFSAERLKGVDSTLKIQPAKLEDSAVYLCASSPATSGGATDTQYFGPGTRLTVL.

This clone has a handful of counts. This chain uses TRBV19 with TRBJ1-5, with D possibly being TRBD1 (5 bases). From germline, CDR1 is LNHDA and CDR2 SQIVND (reference sequence). CDR3 length: 16 residues. V was shortened by 7 bases and J by 5 bases, with 21 bases between the two germline ends. For the CDR3, the DNA is TGTGCCAGTAAAGTACTTTCCCAGGGAAGGCATCAGCCCCAGCATTTT. Protein: CASKVLSQGRHQPQHF.

The CDR3 sequence: CASSHEVCTDTQYF. The CDR3 nucleotides read TGTGCCAGCAGCCACGAGGTGTGCACAGATACGCAGTATTTT. The V call is TRBV21-1, the J call TRBJ2-3; the D segment call TRBD2 is taken from the table without a DNA check. TRBV21-1 is reported as a pseudogene. This CDR3 has 14 residues.

V usage is TRBV28 and J usage is TRBJ2-7; D is unresolved. The length of the CDR3 is 13 residues. V dropped 6 bases and J dropped 3 bases, with 12 bases sitting between them. Germline values: CDR1 MDHEN, CDR2 SYDVKM. The CDR3, as DNA: TGTGCCAGCAGCCGAGCCTTAAACTACGAGCAGTACTTC. It translates to CASSRALNYEQYF.

The rearrangement uses TRBV7-9 and TRBJ2-1; the match to TRBD2 covers 9 bases. The V gene end was trimmed by 1 base and the J gene end by 4 bases; junction bases not matched to a gene: 5. Germline V gene data show CDR1 as SEHNR and CDR2 as FQNEAQ (reference sequence). The CDR3 is 16 amino acids. The DNA for the CDR3 is TGTGCCAGCAGCTTAGGGGCGGGAGGGCTGTACAATGAGCAGTTCTTC. The encoded protein is CASSLGAGGLYNEQFF. Variable domain in full (rest from reference TRBV7-9 and TRBJ2-1): DTGVSQNPRHKITKRGQNVTFRCDPISEHNRLYWYRQTLGQGPEFLTYFQNEAQLEKSRLLSDRFSAERPKGSFSTLEIQRTEQGDSAMYLCASSLGAGGLYNEQFFGPGTRLTVL.

V usage is TRBV24-1 and J usage is TRBJ2-7, with 11 bases identical to TRBD1. Trimming at V came to 6 bases and at J to 5 bases, leaving 8 bases not matched to a gene. The V gene's germline CDR1 is KGHDR and CDR2 SFDVKD. The CDR3 runs to 15 residues. The CDR3 protein is CATSNSWDRGNEQYF. In DNA form, the CDR3 reads TGTGCCACCAGTAATTCCTGGGACAGGGGGAACGAGCAGTACTTC.

The chain uses TRBV5-5 and TRBJ2-5; a weak D match, TRBD2 (5 bases). Trimming shortened V by 6 bases and J by 0 bases, and 12 bases separated the two germline ends. Germline V gene lookup returns CDR1 SGHKS and CDR2 YYEKEE (reference sequence). CDR3 length equals 14 residues. The DNA of the CDR3 is TGTGCCAGCAACGTCGACTACGACCAAGAGACCCAGTACTTC. Its protein product is CASNVDYDQETQYF.

The V call is TRBV5-6, the J call TRBJ2-3; TRBD1 might be the D (6 bases). This CDR3 has 16 amino acids. CDR1 SGHDT and CDR2 YYEEEE come from the germline V gene. V shed 5 bases and J shed 0 bases, with 16 bases lying between them. This CDR3 reads CASRQQGRVSTDTQYF. DNA for the CDR3: TGTGCCAGCAGGCAACAGGGCCGAGTTAGCACAGATACGCAGTATTTT.

The rearrangement uses TRBV6-2 or TRBV6-3 and TRBJ2-7, with D tentatively TRBD1 (6 bases). Per the germline V gene, CDR1 is MNHEY and CDR2 is SVGEGT. The ends were cut back, 5 bases at V and 0 bases at J, with 11 bases in the middle. There are 14 residues in the CDR3. CDR3 loop: CASSGWDTSYEQYF. In nucleotides, the CDR3 is TGTGCCAGCAGTGGATGGGACACCTCCTACGAGCAGTACTTC.